This T cell receptor beta chain was obtained from a study of sequential checkpoint blockade in melanoma. About the research overall: Patients were randomized 1:1 to nivolumab-then-ipilimumab or ipilimumab-then-nivolumab first-line.

Stated treatment: randomized to nivolumab then ipilimumab (arm A) or the reverse (arm B). PBMC sorting kept live CD3+CD8+ cells without CD19 or CD56. Here immunoSEQ multiplex PCR was the method, and the copy in TCRdb shows in-frame clones only, minus some. The sample yields more than 25,000 clones, approximately 80% seen once. Trimming pared 2 bases from V and 2 bases from J, leaving 21 bases between. Germline assignment: CDR1 SGHAT and CDR2 FQNNGV. CDR3 length equals 18 residues. Sequencing used CD8+ T cells sorted from blood (inferred from file names), obtained from a patient given nivolumab and ipilimumab in sequence. The chain has TRBV11-2 and TRBJ2-5; TRBD2 is a possible D gene (6 bases). The sequence derives from a human donor with melanoma. CDR3 residues: CASSLPILGGWAQETQYF. The CDR3, as DNA: TGTGCCAGCAGCTTACCTATATTGGGGGGTTGGGCTCAAGAGACCCAGTACTTC.